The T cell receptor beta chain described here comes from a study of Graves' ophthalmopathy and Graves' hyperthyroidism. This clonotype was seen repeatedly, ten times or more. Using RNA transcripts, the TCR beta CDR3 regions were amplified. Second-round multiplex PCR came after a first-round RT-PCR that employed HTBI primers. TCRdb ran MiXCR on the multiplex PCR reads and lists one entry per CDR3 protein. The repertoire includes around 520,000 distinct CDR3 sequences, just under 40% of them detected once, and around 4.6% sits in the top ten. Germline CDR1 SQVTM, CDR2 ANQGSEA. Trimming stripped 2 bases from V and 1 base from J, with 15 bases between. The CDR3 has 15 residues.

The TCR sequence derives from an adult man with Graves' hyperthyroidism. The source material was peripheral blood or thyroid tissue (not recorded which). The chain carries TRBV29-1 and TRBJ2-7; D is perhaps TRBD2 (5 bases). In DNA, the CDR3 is TGCAGCGTTGAAAAGCCCACCGGAGGATCCTACGAGCAGTACTTC. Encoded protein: CSVEKPTGGSYEQYF.